The next 20 T cell receptor beta chains were all read from a single sample in a study of blood T cells in healthy people across ages. The authors ran a second PCR of about 7 to 11 cycles using a sample-barcoded 5' primer and a J-beta primer mix. TCRdb passed the 5' RACE reads through MiXCR, listing each CDR3 protein once. Here the sample spans around 670,000 distinct CDR3 sequences, about 28% being singletons. Sequencing used blood. These receptor sequences come from a woman of 80 years or more in good health.

V and J are TRBV20-1 and TRBJ1-1; TRBD1 matches 7 bases. Trimming took 3 bases from V and 0 from J; bases not matched to a gene: 7. CDR1 is DFQATT, CDR2 SNEGSKA, per germline (reference sequence). The CDR3 has 15 amino acids. DNA of the CDR3: TGCAGTGCTAGCCCAGGACAGGTTATGAACACTGAAGCTTTCTTT. As protein: CSASPGQVMNTEAFF.

J is TRBJ1-1 and V is TRBV20-1, with D unclear. V was shortened by 2 bases and J by 0 bases, with 10 bases between the two germline ends. The CDR3 runs to 14 residues. Germline V gene sequence: CDR1 DFQATT, CDR2 SNEGSKA (reference sequence). The CDR3 DNA is TGCAGTGCTAGACGAGCGGCCCTGAACACTGAAGCTTTCTTT. Its protein product is CSARRAALNTEAFF.

The chain links TRBV6-5 to TRBJ1-2; 10 bases match TRBD1. The CDR3 has 13 residues. The V and J ends lost 5 bases and 8 bases, in that order; junction bases with no gene match: 5. Germline CDR1 MNHEY, CDR2 SVGAGI. The CDR3 DNA sequence: TGTGCCAGCAGTCGGGGACAGGGGAGAGGCTACACCTTC. This encodes CASSRGQGRGYTF.

This clonotype occurred a few times. This may arise from a read error, as a much more abundant clone is one base away. This chain joins TRBV20-1 and TRBJ2-6; perhaps TRBD2 as D (6 bases). V dropped 5 bases and J dropped 2 bases, with 19 bases sitting between them. CDR1 and CDR2 (germline): DFQATT, SNEGSKA (reference sequence). The CDR3 covers 17 residues. In nucleotides, the CDR3 is TGCAGTGCTTTCCGGGACTGGGGATCGCCTGGGGCCAACGTCCTGACTTTC. Encoded protein: CSAFRDWGSPGANVLTF.

The gene calls are TRBV7-2 and TRBJ2-3; weak D call: TRBD2 (6 bases). V shed 5 bases and J shed 0 bases, with 15 bases lying between them. CDR3 length: 16 amino acids. Germline CDR1 is SGHTA and CDR2 is FQGNSA. The CDR3 DNA reads as TGTGCCAGCAGCCTTTGGACTATTTCCAGCACAGATACGCAGTATTTT. Protein product: CASSLWTISSTDTQYF.

This clonotype was observed a few times. A read error is possible here, since a much larger clone lies one base away. The J gene is TRBJ2-5, the V gene TRBV15; 8 bases are shared with TRBD1. Germline V lookup: CDR1 LNHNV, CDR2 YYDKDF (reference sequence). The CDR3 sequence is 14 residues long. V lost 2 bases and J lost 9; bases outside the gene matches: 8. As DNA, the CDR3 is TGTGCCACCAGCAGACAGGGGGCCAGACCAGCCCAGTACTTC. Protein sequence: CATSRQGARPAQYF.

The table lists this clonotype with many counts. This rearrangement joins TRBV20-1 to TRBJ1-1; a possible D gene is TRBD1 (6 bases). Germline-derived CDR1 and CDR2 are DFQATT and SNEGSKA (reference sequence). The CDR3 has 13 amino acids. The CDR3 DNA reads TGCAGCGCTGCTGGGACACTGAACACTGAAGCTTTCTTT. Its translation is CSAAGTLNTEAFF.

At least ten counts were recorded for this clonotype. This chain joins TRBV15 and TRBJ1-2; D gene uncertain. This CDR3 has 15 amino acids. The germline V gene has CDR1 LNHNV and CDR2 YYDKDF (reference sequence). Trimming stripped 4 bases from V and 5 bases from J, with 17 bases between. This chain's CDR3 is CATSKRFDSGYGYTF. The DNA for the CDR3 is TGTGCCACCAGCAAGAGATTTGACTCTGGGTATGGCTACACCTTC.

The DNA of the CDR3 is TGCAGCGTTGAAGGGACTTCTAGCGGGAGGGCCTCGGAGACCCAGTACTTC. It is translated as CSVEGTSSGRASETQYF. The chain joins TRBV29-1 to TRBJ2-5, with TRBD2 matching over 12 bases. This CDR3 spans 17 amino acids. J lost 5 bases, V lost 1 base, and 11 bases had no gene match. Germline loops: CDR1 SQVTM, CDR2 ANQGSEA. Supplemented by reference TRBV29-1 and TRBJ2-5, the full variable domain reads SAVISQKPSRDICQRGTSLTIQCQVDSQVTMMFWYRQQPGQSLTLIATANQGSEATYESGFVIDKFPISRPNLTFSTLTVSNMSPEDSSIYLCSVEGTSSGRASETQYFGPGTRLLVL.

The table lists this clonotype with a few counts. CDR3 loop: CASGKPKTSGSTDTQYF. The CDR3 bases are TGTGCCAGCGGAAAACCAAAGACTAGCGGAAGCACAGATACGCAGTATTTT. The rearrangement uses TRBV27 and TRBJ2-3; 9 bases agree with TRBD2. Looked up from germline, CDR1 is MNHEY and CDR2 is SMNVEV (reference sequence). Trimming at V came to 8 bases and at J to 0 bases, leaving 12 bases not matched to a gene. This CDR3 is 17 amino acids long.

The chain carries TRBV29-1 and TRBJ2-7, with D possibly TRBD1 on 5 matching bases. Germline lookup yields CDR1 SQVTM and CDR2 ANQGSEA. V was pared by 6 bases and J by 2 bases, with 17 bases between. CDR3 length: 14 residues. DNA of the CDR3: TGCAGCGTAGGAGTGGGGCACAAAACCTACGAGCAGTACTTC. Translation gives CSVGVGHKTYEQYF.

About this clonotype: A read error may explain this, as a much larger clone is one base away. The chain combines TRBV5-8 with TRBJ2-1; D uncertain. With 7 bases removed from V and 4 bases from J, the gap between germline ends came to 12 bases. This CDR3 comprises 13 residues. The germline V gene encodes CDR1 SGHTS and CDR2 YDEGEE. The CDR3 DNA follows: TGTGCCAGCCAAAAAGAACAGTACAATGAGCAGTTCTTC. Translated: CASQKEQYNEQFF.

This clonotype was recorded at least ten times. The CDR3 loop is CSARALRLAGNEQFF. In nucleotides, the CDR3 is TGCAGTGCTAGAGCCCTCCGGCTAGCGGGGAATGAGCAGTTCTTC. The chain combines TRBV20-1 with TRBJ2-1; 9 bases map to TRBD2. CDR1 DFQATT and CDR2 SNEGSKA come from the germline V gene (reference sequence). This CDR3 is 15 amino acids long. The V and J ends lost 1 base and 7 bases, in that order; junction bases with no gene match: 8.

In this sample, this clonotype turned up many times. The chain combines TRBV5-1 with TRBJ1-1; 9 bases match TRBD1. Per the germline V gene, CDR1 is SGHRS and CDR2 is YFSETQ. The CDR3 is 15 residues long. The V gene end was trimmed by 5 bases and the J gene end by 4 bases; junction bases not matched to a gene: 9. This chain's CDR3 is CASRPRQGQGTEAFF. For the CDR3, the DNA is TGCGCCAGCAGACCACGACAGGGACAGGGCACTGAAGCTTTCTTT.

As concerns this clonotype: This could be a read error, since a much larger clone is one nucleotide away. The rearrangement links TRBV3-1 to TRBJ2-1; the D is unclear. Germline V CDR1 and CDR2: LGHDT, YNNKEL (reference sequence). The CDR3 loop spans 13 amino acids. V was cut by 3 bases and J by 13 bases, with 16 bases left in between. The CDR3 nucleotides are TGTGCCAGCAGCCAGTCAAGGGATCAGACCCAGTTCTTC. Translation gives CASSQSRDQTQFF.

This clonotype was counted at least ten times. This chain joins TRBV2 and TRBJ2-1, with D possibly matching TRBD1 (6 bases). CDR3 length: 17 amino acids. Germline V lookup: CDR1 SNHLY, CDR2 FYNNEI. V shed 0 bases and J shed 4 bases, with 16 bases lying between them. CDR3 nucleotides: TGTGCCAGCAGTGAAGCACGGGGCAGGGGTCAATACAATGAGCAGTTCTTC. Translated, it gives CASSEARGRGQYNEQFF.

This clonotype has ten or more counts. The chain links TRBV30 to TRBJ2-7; a weak D match, TRBD1 (6 bases). The CDR3 runs 13 residues. The germline V and J ends were trimmed by 5 bases and 1 base, with 12 bases remaining between them. In germline, CDR1 is GTSNPN, CDR2 SVGIG (reference sequence). The CDR3 sequence: CAWRTGTSYEQYF. Written as DNA, the CDR3 is TGTGCCTGGCGCACCGGGACATCCTACGAGCAGTACTTC.

This clonotype was seen a few times. This may come from a read error, since a much larger clone is one base off. V gene TRBV9 combines with J gene TRBJ2-3; D unresolved. The CDR3 loop spans 14 amino acids. Germline V gene lookup returns CDR1 SGDLS and CDR2 YYNGEE. This CDR3 reads CASSVGPATDTRYF. CDR3 nucleotides: TGTGCCAGCAGCGTAGGTCCCGCAACAGATACGCGGTATTTT.

There are a few counts of this clonotype. This may arise from a read error, as a much more abundant clone is one base away. The chain uses TRBV7-8 and TRBJ2-7, with TRBD2 matching 8 bases. The CDR3 has 15 residues. CDR1 is SGHVS, CDR2 FQNEAQ, per germline. Germline trimming cut 1 base from V and 7 bases from J; bases unmatched to any gene: 9. In DNA form, the CDR3 reads TGTGCCAGCAGCTTAGGGGGTAGCGGGGCCAATGAGCAGTACTTC. Protein: CASSLGGSGANEQYF.

This clonotype occurred many times. The V and J genes are TRBV28 and TRBJ2-7; D is perhaps TRBD1 (6 bases). This CDR3 has 15 amino acids. Germline V CDR1 and CDR2: MDHEN, SYDVKM. Deletions cut 4 bases from V and 0 bases from J, with 13 bases between. The CDR3 region is CASSSPGDSSYEQYF. CDR3 sequence (DNA): TGTGCCAGCAGTTCCCCAGGGGATAGCTCCTACGAGCAGTACTTC. The full variable domain, in which reference TRBV28 and TRBJ2-7 provide the parts outside the CDR3, is DVKVTQSSRYLVKRTGEKVFLECVQDMDHENMFWYRQDPGLGLRLIYFSYDVKMKEKGDIPEGYSVSREKKERFSLILESASTNQTSMYLCASSSPGDSSYEQYFGPGTRLTVT.